Presented here are 18 T cell receptor beta chains from one specimen sequenced in a study of T cell responses to AZD1222 COVID-19 vaccine. Clones were read by immunoSEQ multiplex PCR, and TCRdb kept only the in-frame ones, dropping some. Seen here are about 120,000 clones, roughly nine tenths observed once, and the top ten hold around 1.8%. Sequencing was performed on peripheral blood, taken on day 0 of AZD1222 vaccination. These receptors were taken from an adult in good health.

The chain links TRBV11-2 to TRBJ1-2; the D gene is possibly TRBD1 (5 bases). CDR1 and CDR2 (germline): SGHAT, FQNNGV. This CDR3 is built from 12 residues. Trimming cost V 5 bases and J 4 bases, with 8 bases left between them. CDR3 sequence reads: CASSGGVYGYTF. For the CDR3, the DNA is TGTGCCAGCAGCGGGGGAGTCTATGGCTACACCTTC.

The rearrangement joins TRBV12-3 or TRBV12-4 to TRBJ1-3; D ambiguous. This CDR3 contains 13 residues. The V and J ends lost 6 bases and 0 bases respectively, with 6 bases between them. The CDR3 bases are TGTGCCAGCAGCCCATTCTCTGGAAACACCATATATTTT. Translation: CASSPFSGNTIYF.

J is TRBJ1-2 and V is TRBV2, with TRBD1 matching over 7 bases. Losses at the gene ends were 2 bases for V and 4 bases for J; bases not matched to a gene: 7. The CDR3 covers 15 residues. Germline assignment: CDR1 SNHLY and CDR2 FYNNEI. As DNA, the CDR3 is TGTGCCAGCAGTGAACCCACAGGGGACCTCTATGGCTACACCTTC. Its protein is CASSEPTGDLYGYTF. The complete variable domain, with remaining parts taken from reference TRBV2 and TRBJ1-2, reads EPEVTQTPSHQVTQMGQEVILRCVPISNHLYFYWYRQILGQKVEFLVSFYNNEISEKSEIFDDQFSVERPDGSNFTLKIRSTKLEDSAMYFCASSEPTGDLYGYTFGSGTRLTVV.

The chain employs TRBV4-1 and TRBJ1-1; D is perhaps TRBD1 (5 bases). V lost 3 bases to trimming and J lost 4 bases, with 24 bases between them. Germline V gene data show CDR1 as MGHRA and CDR2 as YSYEKL. There are 18 residues in the CDR3. For the CDR3, the DNA is TGCGCCAGCAGCCAGGACGGACGGGGCCCGCGGAGGGGCACTGAAGCTTTCTTT. Protein sequence: CASSQDGRGPRRGTEAFF.

The chain is built from TRBV19 and TRBJ1-1; D is ambiguous. Per germline, CDR1 LNHDA and CDR2 SQIVND (reference sequence). The CDR3 has 13 residues. V gave up 6 bases and J gave up 2 bases, with 10 bases separating them. The CDR3 spells CASRKGPNTEAFF. The CDR3 DNA follows: TGTGCCAGTAGAAAGGGCCCAAACACTGAAGCTTTCTTT.

The sample holds one count of this clone. This chain uses TRBV7-2 with TRBJ1-4; D unresolved. CDR1 SGHTA and CDR2 FQGNSA come from the germline V gene. V shed 6 bases and J shed 0 bases, with 11 bases lying between them. There are 15 residues in the CDR3. CDR3 DNA: TGTGCCAGCAGGCTACAGATTGCAACTAATGAAAAACTGTTTTTT. It is translated as CASRLQIATNEKLFF. The entire variable domain, with the rest obtained from reference TRBV7-2 and TRBJ1-4, is as follows: GAGVSQSPSNKVTEKGKDVELRCDPISGHTALYWYRQSLGQGLEFLIYFQGNSAPDKSGLPSDRFSAERTGGSVSTLTIQRTQQEDSAVYLCASRLQIATNEKLFFGSGTQLSVL.

The rearrangement joins TRBV7-9 to TRBJ1-3; D uncertain. This CDR3 region has 15 residues. Trimming pared 3 bases from V and 0 bases from J, leaving 9 bases between. Germline V lookup: CDR1 SEHNR, CDR2 FQNEAQ (reference sequence). The CDR3 protein is CASSLWFGSGNTIYF. CDR3 nucleotides: TGTGCCAGCAGCTTGTGGTTCGGCTCTGGAAACACCATATATTTT.

The chain is built from TRBV19 and TRBJ1-2, with D unclear. CDR1 is LNHDA and CDR2 is SQIVND in the germline V gene (reference sequence). Deletions cut 2 bases from V and 8 bases from J, with 15 bases between. This CDR3 contains 14 residues. CDR3 DNA: TGTGCCAGTAGTATACGAGACCCAGAGGGAGGCTACACCTTC. Its translation: CASSIRDPEGGYTF.

The chain has TRBV18 and TRBJ1-2; 8 bases align to TRBD1. This CDR3 has 15 residues. Germline CDR1 is KGHSH and CDR2 is LQKENI. The J segment lost 5 bases and the V segment lost 0 bases, leaving 5 bases of the junction unmatched. This chain's CDR3 is CASSPPVTGAYGYTF. CDR3 sequence (DNA): TGTGCCAGCTCACCACCAGTGACAGGGGCGTATGGCTACACCTTC.

The chain is built from TRBV6-5 and TRBJ1-5; 9 bases fit TRBD1. J lost 5 bases, V lost 4 bases, and 3 bases had no gene match. CDR3 length: 14 amino acids. Germline V gene data show CDR1 as MNHEY and CDR2 as SVGAGI. The DNA for the CDR3 is TGTGCCAGCAGTTGGACAGGGGAGGATCAGCCCCAGCATTTT. This codes for CASSWTGEDQPQHF.

The chain recombines TRBV5-1 with TRBJ2-1; 7 nucleotides match TRBD2. CDR3 length: 14 residues. Germline CDR1 is SGHRS and CDR2 is YFSETQ. Unmatched junction bases numbered 3, after V lost 3 bases and J lost 3 bases. The CDR3 DNA follows: TGCGCCAGCAGCTCCGGGACTAACTACAATGAGCAGTTCTTC. This codes for CASSSGTNYNEQFF.

The chain is built from TRBV30 and TRBJ2-7, with D possibly matching TRBD2 (6 bases). CDR3 length: 12 residues. Germline V lookup: CDR1 GTSNPN, CDR2 SVGIG (reference sequence). The ends were cut back, 2 bases at V and 2 bases at J, with 7 bases in the middle. The CDR3 DNA reads as TGTGCCTGGAGTTCTAGCGCCTACGAGCAGTACTTC. Protein: CAWSSSAYEQYF.

The CDR3 DNA reads as TGTGCCTGGAGTATTAGGGTCGCTAATCAGCCCCAGCATTTT. Protein product: CAWSIRVANQPQHF. The chain couples TRBV30 to TRBJ1-5; D call uncertain. V shed 2 bases and J shed 4 bases, with 12 bases lying between them. The CDR3 is 14 amino acids. Germline CDR1 is GTSNPN and CDR2 is SVGIG (reference sequence).

This chain uses TRBV7-9 with TRBJ2-3, with 8 bases aligning to TRBD2. J was trimmed by 1 base and V by 6 bases; bases with no gene match: 0. The CDR3 is 13 residues long. Germline V gives CDR1 SEHNR, CDR2 FQNEAQ (reference sequence). This CDR3 is CASRREGTDTQYF. CDR3 sequence (DNA): TGTGCCAGCAGGCGGGAGGGCACAGATACGCAGTATTTT.

Written as DNA, the CDR3 is TGTGCCAGCAGCCCGGACAGGGGGCTGGCCAACGTCCTGACTTTC. Translation gives CASSPDRGLANVLTF. The gene calls are TRBV3-1 (or the pseudogene TRBV3-2) and TRBJ2-6; 11 bases match TRBD1. The CDR3 is 15 amino acids. V trimming: 4 bases; J trimming: 6 bases; junction bases outside the gene matches: 2. Germline assignment: CDR1 LGHDT and CDR2 YNNKEL (reference sequence).

The rearrangement joins TRBV5-1 to TRBJ1-3; 9 nucleotides match TRBD1. Germline-derived CDR1 and CDR2 are SGHRS and YFSETQ. J was trimmed by 4 bases and V by 4 bases; bases with no gene match: 6. This CDR3 is built from 15 residues. CDR3 in amino acids: CASSTGTGYGNTIYF. As DNA, the CDR3 is TGCGCCAGCAGCACAGGGACAGGGTACGGAAACACCATATATTTT.

The V gene is TRBV6-1, the J gene TRBJ2-3, with TRBD2 matching 11 bases. The CDR3 loop spans 16 amino acids. V gave up 1 base and J gave up 1 base; unmatched junction bases: 1. Germline-derived CDR1 and CDR2 are MNHNS and SASEGT. CDR3 sequence (DNA): TGTGCCAGCAGTGAAGTACTAGCGGGGGGCACAGATACGCAGTATTTT. Translated: CASSEVLAGGTDTQYF.

J is TRBJ2-2 and V is TRBV28; D is possibly TRBD1 (5 bases). Per the germline V gene, CDR1 is MDHEN and CDR2 is SYDVKM. The CDR3 spans 15 residues. The V end lost 4 bases, the J end lost 0 bases, and 9 bases lay between the germline ends. The CDR3 DNA is TGTGCCAGCAGTTGGACACCTTCGAACACCGGGGAGCTGTTTTTT. This encodes CASSWTPSNTGELFF.